This T cell receptor beta chain was retrieved from a study of CD8+ T cells in alopecia areata. Findings of the study overall: Between patients, shared TCR sequences were less clear than in mice. This was possibly due in part to HLA diversity in the patient population.

Per germline, CDR1 ENHRY and CDR2 SYGVKD. The junction had 11 bases not matched to a gene; V was cut back by 4 bases and J by 6 bases. The CDR3 spans 15 residues. As regards this clone: Its antigen is currently unknown.

cDNA reverse transcribed from extracted RNA served as the sequencing template. Sequencing used immunoSEQ multiplex PCR; TCRdb keeps in-frame clones, though not all of them. The top ten clones hold roughly a tenth of a sample with approximately 130,000 clones, less than 50% of them seen once. As part of sample collection, lesional scalp punch biopsies and peripheral blood were taken from alopecia areata patients. The V call is TRBV10-3, the J call TRBJ2-7; 8 positions match TRBD2. This clonotype was sampled from a human donor with alopecia areata. Sample: NKG2D-low CD8+ T cells sorted from blood. Written as DNA, the CDR3 is TGTGCCATCAGTGGAAGCAGCGGGAGACCCCTCGAGCAGTACTTC. Its protein is CAISGSSGRPLEQYF.